This T cell receptor beta chain derives from a study of human versus mouse CDR3 diversity and MHC coevolution. Profiling relied on immunoSEQ multiplex PCR, and the TCRdb table lists in-frame clones only, not all of them. The table records 80,000 or so clones, approximately 92% of them present only once. The germline V gene encodes CDR1 SGHTA and CDR2 FQGNSA. The CDR3 loop spans 16 amino acids. Between the trimmed V and J ends, which lost 5 bases and 3 bases, there was a span of 17 bases. The rearrangement joins TRBV7-2 to TRBJ1-5; a weak D match, TRBD1 (5 bases). What was sequenced was naive CD4+ T cells from blood. The subset is: CD45RO-negative CD62L-positive naive CD4 T cells. This clonotype was sampled from a person aged 25-75 years in good health. DNA for the CDR3: TGTGCCAGCAGCATAAACTCCGGACACACCAATCAGCCCCAGCATTTT. Its protein is CASSINSGHTNQPQHF.